This TCR beta chain was sequenced in a study of T cells in women clearing cervical HPV infection. Only in-frame clones appear in the TCRdb table, and some are missing; sequencing was by immunoSEQ multiplex PCR. The repertoire table contains about 45,000 clones. About this clone: The CDR3 is cut off 3 residues early in the read; its end comes from the germline J gene.

This CDR3 has 14 amino acids. Germline V gene lookup returns CDR1 DFQATT and CDR2 SNEGSKA (reference sequence). This TCR derives from a woman between 18 and 75 years old with a cervical HPV16 infection that either progressed to CIN3+ or cleared (not recorded which). The genes are TRBV20-1 and TRBJ2-4, with 7 bases lining up with TRBD1. The sequenced sample consisted of blood buffy coat. The CDR3 reads CSATDRDSNQPQYF. The part of the CDR3 DNA that was read is TGCAGTGCTACCGACAGGGATAGCAATCAGCCT.